This TCR beta chain appears in the sequencing data of a study of identical twins (dated by TCRdb to 2016 to 2017). Broadly, across the study: To test whether fetal clonotypes persist, the study used deep sequencing on TCR alpha and beta repertoires from monozygotic twins, unrelated adults of various ages, and cord blood. Replicate twin experiments were performed at different times using different library preparation protocols to rule out contamination. Results and caveats for the whole study, not just this receptor: Fewer insertions were carried by abundant cord blood beta clonotypes; a weaker similar trend was observed in young adult naive repertoires, while no such trend was observed in memory repertoires. Compared with coincidental sharing between unrelated individuals, out-of-frame TCR alpha sequences shared between twins showed an excess of sequences with low generation probability. Conclusions relied on cross-sectional statistical analysis, since the same donors could not be followed over many years. Invariant T cells such as MAIT and iNKT could partly confound zero-insertion analyses, though diverse VJ usage argued against this for most clonotypes. Out-of-frame TCR alpha sharing in monozygotic twins was systematically underestimated by recombination models, whereas sharing between unrelated individuals was in agreement with the recombination models. Excess twin sharing in beta out-of-frame sequences was weaker because fewer shared sequences lowered the signal-to-noise ratio.

Details on this clonotype: The antigen it recognizes is unknown. Base qualities are not recorded, but no much larger clone differs from it by a single base.

Only healthy Caucasian donors were included. The protocol used for the library was 5' RACE. TCRdb records Illumina HiSeq 2000 as the sequencer. A universal primer binding site was added through template switching, and the final cDNA carried a unique molecular identifier so that TCR cDNA molecules could be counted accurately. Specific primers in the conserved constant-segment region were used to synthesize first-strand cDNA for the TCR alpha and beta chains. Each cDNA library was double barcoded, with a SMART-Mk sample barcode plus Illumina barcodes, to control for contamination. TruSeq adapter sequences along with Illumina sample barcodes were introduced in two successive PCR steps. TCR alpha and beta cDNA libraries were sequenced on the Illumina HiSeq platform with custom primers. Per the source publication's procedure: Raw reads were processed with MiGEC to extract unique molecular identifiers, and MiXCR was used to determine CDR3 positions. Recombination models were inferred per individual with the repgenHMM and IGoR tools using an EM algorithm. The tcR package in R was used for shared clonotype analysis, with sharing normalized by the product of cloneset sizes. To study raw recombination without the effects of thymic and clonal selection, out-of-frame nonproductive sequences were analyzed. TCRdb's own reprocessing of the public reads used fastp at Q25 and MiXCR and kept productive beta chains. Duplicate CDR3 protein sequences are folded into a single record with the most common DNA and genes. TCRdb, not the original authors, processed these V and J calls. The sample has roughly 1,500,000 distinct CDR3 sequences on record, roughly 35% of them singletons. Under 0.35% of the sample rests with the top ten.

This clonotype was obtained from a newborn girl in good health. Material: cord blood.

The CDR3 in this case is CSAIASGGASNEQFF. The DNA sequence is as follows: TGCAGTGCTATTGCTAGCGGGGGGGCAAGCAATGAGCAGTTCTTC. The rearrangement combines TRBV20-1 with TRBJ2-1; 12 middle bases align to TRBD2. CDR1 and CDR2 are read off the germline V gene (reference sequence) as DFQATT and SNEGSKA. Counted from cysteine to phenylalanine, this CDR3 has 15 amino acids. CDR3 DNA only is kept here, 45 bases in frame from base 1. The junction shows trimming of 4 bases on V and 6 bases on J, and the gene matches do not reach 7 bases of it.